These 23 T cell receptor beta chains originate from one sample sequenced in a study of spatial heterogeneity in lung cancer. Time point meaning: sample taken at primary tumor resection. Which antigens these TCRs recognize remains unknown. Broader study findings: Intratumoral expanded alpha and beta TCR counts were found to track tumor mutation counts.

TCRdb re-derived calls from the 5' RACE reads in MiXCR, one entry per CDR3 protein. The sample shows some 6,900 distinct CDR3 sequences, around an eighth of them seen only once. Sequenced material: lung tumor tissue, taken at surgery. The receptors were sampled from a male donor with early-stage non-small cell lung cancer.

This clonotype occurred many times. In a library made to pick up alpha chains, this beta chain is a stray read with a size that means little. The chain carries TRBV3-1 and TRBJ1-5, with TRBD1 matching 10 bases. With V trimmed by 4 bases and J by 7 bases, 7 bases remained unmatched. From germline, CDR1 is LGHDT and CDR2 YNNKEL (reference sequence). The length of the CDR3 is 15 residues. The CDR3 is CASSRSGQGVQPQHF. CDR3 nucleotide sequence: TGTGCCAGCAGCCGTTCAGGACAGGGGGTGCAGCCCCAGCATTTT.

This clonotype has more than one count but fewer than ten. A library made for alpha chains picked up this beta chain off target, so its size means little. This chain uses TRBV29-1 with TRBJ2-3; a possible D gene is TRBD2 (5 bases). The germline CDR1 and CDR2 sequences are SQVTM and ANQGSEA. V was trimmed by 6 bases and J by 5 bases, leaving 9 bases between them. The CDR3 sequence is 11 residues long. CDR3 in DNA: TGCAGCGTCGGGATGCGAGATACGCAGTATTTT. This translates into CSVGMRDTQYF.

This clonotype was recorded at least ten times. Because the library targeted alpha chains, this beta chain is an off-target read whose size means little. The genes are TRBV11-2 and TRBJ2-2, with 11 bases that match TRBD2. Trimming cost V 4 bases and J 3 bases; bases outside gene matches: 7. CDR3 length: 17 amino acids. Germline lookup yields CDR1 SGHAT and CDR2 FQNNGV. This CDR3 is CASSSSLAGGHTGELFF. In nucleotides, the CDR3 is TGTGCCAGCAGCTCGTCTTTAGCGGGAGGGCACACCGGGGAGCTGTTTTTT.

This clonotype has a handful of counts. In a library made to pick up alpha chains, this beta chain is a stray read with a size that means little. The chain carries TRBV6-2 or TRBV6-3 and TRBJ2-7; maybe TRBD2 (5 bases). CDR1 and CDR2 (germline): MNHEY, SVGEGT. Trimming removed 2 bases from V and 2 bases from J, with 19 bases in between. This CDR3 has 17 amino acids. CDR3 sequence: CASSYPYRTRPAYEQYF. Here the CDR3 DNA reads TGTGCCAGCAGTTACCCCTATAGGACTCGGCCAGCCTACGAGCAGTACTTC.

By its share, this clonotype is medium-sized. This beta chain came through as a stray read in a library set up for alpha chains, and its size says little. The chain joins TRBV7-2 to TRBJ2-3; either TRBD1 or TRBD2 may fit D (7 bases each). Germline V gives CDR1 SGHTA, CDR2 FQGNSA. CDR3 size: 21 residues. V lost 2 bases and J lost 2, with 29 bases in between. The CDR3 protein is CASSLKSPGGLAALTTDTQYF. DNA of the CDR3: TGTGCCAGCAGCTTAAAGTCGCCAGGGGGTCTAGCGGCCCTAACCACAGATACGCAGTATTTT.

Comments on this clonotype: As an off-target read in a library built for alpha chains, this beta chain has a frequency of little significance. This chain connects TRBV18 to TRBJ2-5, with no clear D. Germline lookup yields CDR1 KGHSH and CDR2 LQKENI. The V gene lost 0 bases and the J gene lost 0 bases, with 5 bases spanning the gap. The CDR3 extends over 14 amino acids. Written as DNA, the CDR3 is TGTGCCAGCTCACCACCTTCGAACCAAGAGACCCAGTACTTC. Its protein product is CASSPPSNQETQYF.

This clonotype is medium-sized within its sample. This beta chain came through as a stray read in a library set up for alpha chains, and its size says little. The chain joins TRBV5-4 to TRBJ2-3; a possible D gene is TRBD2 (5 bases). Trimming removed 3 bases at V and 4 bases at J, with 21 bases between. This CDR3 has 17 residues. Germline V CDR1 and CDR2: SGHNT, YYREEE (reference sequence). CDR3 loop: CASSSLEELRIADTQYF. The DNA of the CDR3 is TGTGCCAGCAGCTCCTTGGAGGAGCTGCGGATCGCAGATACGCAGTATTTT.

Notes on this clonotype: This beta chain slipped into a library made for alpha chains as a stray read, so its size is not meaningful. The genes are TRBV7-2 and TRBJ2-3; D perhaps matches TRBD1 (6 bases). Per germline, CDR1 SGHTA and CDR2 FQGNSA. V lost 4 bases, J lost 2 bases, and 13 bases lay in between. This CDR3 has 15 amino acids. This CDR3 reads CASSSFRDNTDTQYF. CDR3 nucleotides: TGTGCCAGCAGCTCTTTCAGGGACAACACAGATACGCAGTATTTT.

This clonotype was counted only a few times. A library prepared for alpha chains yielded this beta chain as an off-target read; its size is of little meaning. The V call is TRBV5-1, the J call TRBJ1-5; D may be TRBD1 (5 bases). Trimming cost V 7 bases and J 5 bases, with 16 bases left between them. Germline lookup yields CDR1 SGHRS and CDR2 YFSETQ. This CDR3 spans 14 amino acids. The CDR3: CASSTGVGDQPQHF. CDR3 coding DNA: TGCGCCAGCTCTACAGGAGTCGGGGATCAGCCCCAGCATTTT. Using reference TRBV5-1 and TRBJ1-5 for the parts outside the CDR3, the full variable domain is KAGVTQTPRYLIKTRGQQVTLSCSPISGHRSVSWYQQTPGQGLQFLFEYFSETQRNKGNFPGRFSGRQFSNSRSEMNVSTLELGDSALYLCASSTGVGDQPQHFGDGTRLSIL.

With respect to this clonotype: The library was prepared for alpha chains; this beta chain is a stray read, so its frequency means little. V is TRBV10-3 and J is TRBJ2-1, with 8 bases aligning to TRBD2. The V segment lost 8 bases and the J segment 5 bases; nucleotides outside the gene matches: 5. Per the germline V gene, CDR1 is ENHRY and CDR2 is SYGVKD. The CDR3 spans 13 residues. The CDR3 reads CAIGQREHNEQFF. CDR3 coding DNA: TGTGCCATCGGCCAGCGGGAGCACAATGAGCAGTTCTTC.

This clonotype is categorized as medium-sized. Because the library targeted alpha chains, this beta chain is an off-target read whose size means little. CDR3 sequence reads: CSVVGQGRRENRNEQFF. CDR3 in DNA: TGCAGCGTTGTTGGGCAGGGGAGGCGGGAGAACCGGAATGAGCAGTTCTTC. The chain recombines TRBV29-1 with TRBJ2-1, with D maybe TRBD2 (7 bases). V was shortened by 4 bases and J by 7 bases, with 26 bases between the two germline ends. The CDR3 runs to 17 residues. The V gene's germline CDR1 is SQVTM and CDR2 ANQGSEA.

The sample holds many counts of this clonotype. Being off target in a library aimed at alpha chains, this beta chain has a size of little meaning. This chain links TRBV7-9 with TRBJ1-2; D ambiguous. Germline assignment: CDR1 SEHNR and CDR2 FQNEAQ (reference sequence). The CDR3 consists of 12 residues. V was clipped by 1 base and J by 5 bases, with 5 bases between them. In DNA, the CDR3 is TGTGCCAGCAGCTTAGACGTTTATGGCTACACCTTC. This sequence encodes CASSLDVYGYTF.

This clonotype is termed medium-sized. This beta chain is a stray sequence in a library constructed for alpha chains; its clone size is not meaningful. The CDR3 coding sequence is TGCAGTGCTAGGGTGAATCCGGGACTGTTAACAGATACGCAGTATTTT. Its translation is CSARVNPGLLTDTQYF. The rearrangement joins TRBV20-1 to TRBJ2-3, with D perhaps TRBD2 (6 bases). The length of the CDR3 is 16 residues. Germline CDR1 and CDR2: DFQATT and SNEGSKA (reference sequence). V shed 3 bases and J shed 3 bases, with 19 bases lying between them.

This clonotype occurred many times. This beta chain represents an off-target read in a library built for alpha chains; its size is of limited meaning. The rearrangement joins TRBV7-6 to TRBJ2-7; tentatively, D is TRBD2 (6 bases). Trimming took off 5 bases at V and 0 bases at J, with 14 bases between the two ends. There are 15 residues in the CDR3. Germline V gene lookup returns CDR1 SGHVS and CDR2 FNYEAQ. CDR3 nucleotides: TGTGCCAGCAGCCTACAAATCGGGAGCTCCTACGAGCAGTACTTC. Protein product: CASSLQIGSSYEQYF.

In this sample, this clonotype turned up many times. This beta chain lies outside the target of a library built for alpha chains; its clone size means little. V usage is TRBV6-6 and J usage is TRBJ2-3; 7 bases line up with TRBD2. The CDR3 sequence is 14 residues long. The junction had 9 bases not matched to a gene; V was cut back by 6 bases and J by 6 bases. CDR1 and CDR2 (germline): MNHNY, SVGAGI (reference sequence). CDR3 in amino acids: CASSPIKRDDTQYF. CDR3 nucleotide sequence: TGTGCCAGCAGCCCCATAAAGCGGGATGATACGCAGTATTTT.

This clonotype is classed as medium-sized. A library prepared for alpha chains yielded this beta chain as an off-target read; its size is of little meaning. The chain uses TRBV4-3 and TRBJ2-1; 7 nucleotides align to TRBD2. The germline V gene encodes CDR1 LGHNA and CDR2 YSLEER. This CDR3 region has 17 residues. The junction had 7 bases not matched to a gene; V was cut back by 0 bases and J by 2 bases. The CDR3 nucleotides are TGCGCCAGCAGCCAAGATGGGGCTAGCGGAACCTACAATGAGCAGTTCTTC. Its translation is CASSQDGASGTYNEQFF.

Comments on this clonotype: This beta chain lies outside the target of a library built for alpha chains; its clone size means little. This chain connects TRBV20-1 to TRBJ2-7; no reliable D call. This CDR3 is built from 11 residues. The V end was cut by 5 bases, the J end by 2 bases, with 7 bases between. Germline CDR1 and CDR2: DFQATT and SNEGSKA (reference sequence). CDR3 sequence reads: CSAYGPYEQYF. The CDR3 DNA is TGCAGTGCTTACGGACCCTACGAGCAGTACTTC.

In its sample, this clonotype was seen many times. This beta chain is a stray sequence in a library constructed for alpha chains; its clone size is not meaningful. The chain couples TRBV2 to TRBJ2-5, with D perhaps matching TRBD2 (6 bases). The ends were cut back, 8 bases at V and 3 bases at J, with 19 bases in the middle. The CDR3 spans 15 residues. Germline V lookup: CDR1 SNHLY, CDR2 FYNNEI. The CDR3 reads CASGKGGVLEETQYF. CDR3 coding DNA: TGTGCCAGCGGCAAAGGCGGGGTCCTGGAAGAGACCCAGTACTTC.

A few counts support this clonotype. The size of this beta chain means little, since it is a stray read in a library made for alpha chains. V gene TRBV14 combines with J gene TRBJ2-1; TRBD2 matches 11 bases. The germline CDR1 and CDR2 sequences are SGHDN and FVKESK. V was clipped by 1 base and J by 8 bases; unmatched bases: 7. The CDR3 runs 16 residues. The CDR3 DNA follows: TGTGCCAGCAGCCAAGTACGCACTAGCGGGAGCTATGAGCAGTTCTTC. Protein sequence: CASSQVRTSGSYEQFF.

This clonotype was detected many times. This beta chain turned up in a library designed for alpha chains; as an off-target read, its abundance says little. This chain links TRBV30 with TRBJ2-5; 7 bases are shared with TRBD2. Germline lookup yields CDR1 GTSNPN and CDR2 SVGIG (reference sequence). The CDR3 is 13 amino acids. After removal of 5 bases from V and 7 bases from J, the junction contained 10 bases not matched to a gene. The CDR3 DNA reads TGTGCCTGGTGCCGGGGGGTCGGAGGGACCCAGTACTTC. Translating gives CAWCRGVGGTQYF. Full variable domain (outside the CDR3, taken from reference TRBV30 and TRBJ2-5): SQTIHQWPATLVQPVGSPLSLECTVEGTSNPNLYWYRQAAGRGLQLLFYSVGIGQISSEVPQNLSASRPQDRQFILSSKKLLLSDSGFYLCAWCRGVGGTQYFGPGTRLLVL.

This clonotype is judged medium-sized. This beta chain is a stray read from a library made for alpha chains; its abundance is not meaningful. The chain is built from TRBV19 and TRBJ2-2; D remains unclear. Germline V lookup: CDR1 LNHDA, CDR2 SQIVND (reference sequence). The V end lost 8 bases, the J end lost 8 bases, and 15 bases lay between the germline ends. The CDR3 consists of 13 residues. The CDR3 sequence: CASVHYPRGELFF. In DNA, the CDR3 is TGTGCCAGTGTCCACTACCCTCGTGGGGAGCTGTTTTTT.

This clonotype is medium-sized (0.01 to 0.1%) in the sample. This beta chain turned up in a library designed for alpha chains; as an off-target read, its abundance says little. The rearrangement uses TRBV6-5 and TRBJ2-3, with 10 bases lining up with TRBD1. The length of the CDR3 is 17 residues. CDR1 MNHEY and CDR2 SVGAGI come from the germline V gene. V was clipped by 6 bases and J by 1 base; unmatched bases: 10. DNA of the CDR3: TGTGCCAGCAGCTCGGGACAGGGGCCTAGGGGCACAGATACGCAGTATTTT. The encoded protein is CASSSGQGPRGTDTQYF.

This clonotype occurred many times. Since the library was made to target alpha chains, this beta chain is a stray read and its abundance is not meaningful. The chain couples TRBV7-3 to TRBJ2-2; possibly TRBD1 for D (5 bases). CDR3 length: 14 amino acids. Looked up from germline, CDR1 is SGHTA and CDR2 is FQGTGA. Trimming pared 5 bases from V and 6 bases from J, leaving 13 bases between. CDR3 amino acids: CASSPGWGPGELFF. The CDR3 coding sequence is TGTGCCAGCAGCCCAGGGTGGGGCCCCGGGGAGCTGTTTTTT.